The 15 T cell receptor beta chains reported below all come from one sample, sequenced in a study of CD8 T cells in Susac syndrome. RNA in amounts of about 0.5 to 1 ug was reverse transcribed with random hexamers. TCRdb re-called the immunoSEQ multiplex PCR reads with MiXCR, one entry per CDR3 protein. There are approximately 150,000 distinct CDR3 sequences in the sample; 94% occur only once, and over 0.07% lies in the top ten. Specimen: CD4+ T cells from PBMCs. The source of these receptors is a human donor in good health.

The chain carries TRBV5-1 and TRBJ2-5; the D is unclear. CDR3 length equals 15 residues. Germline assignment: CDR1 SGHRS and CDR2 YFSETQ. Deletions cut 2 bases from V and 5 bases from J, with 16 bases between. CDR3: CASSLDQDLPETQYF. The CDR3 nucleotides read TGCGCCAGCAGCTTAGACCAGGACCTGCCTGAGACCCAGTACTTC.

The chain joins TRBV5-1 to TRBJ2-5; perhaps TRBD1 as D (5 bases). Trimming left V 0 bases short and J 3 bases short, with 9 bases between. Germline assignment: CDR1 SGHRS and CDR2 YFSETQ. This CDR3 region has 14 residues. This CDR3 is CASSLALQEETQYF. The CDR3 nucleotides are TGCGCCAGCAGCTTGGCCTTACAGGAAGAGACCCAGTACTTC.

The V and J genes are TRBV6-1 and TRBJ2-7; D call uncertain. Germline loops: CDR1 MNHNS, CDR2 SASEGT. CDR3 size: 11 residues. Trimming pared 6 bases from V and 0 bases from J, leaving 3 bases between. For the CDR3, the DNA is TGTGCCAGCAGGGGCTCCTACGAGCAGTACTTC. Its protein is CASRGSYEQYF.

The chain couples TRBV6-1 to TRBJ2-5; D is perhaps TRBD1 or TRBD2 (6 bases each). The germline CDR1 and CDR2 sequences are MNHNS and SASEGT. The CDR3 has 16 residues. Trimming shortened V by 8 bases and J by 5 bases, and 24 bases separated the two germline ends. The CDR3 DNA is TGTGCCAGCCATTCTCCCCCGGGGGCTACGGGGGAGACCCAGTACTTC. Protein sequence: CASHSPPGATGETQYF.

This clonotype has more than one count but fewer than ten. The V call is TRBV13, the J call TRBJ1-3, with D hard to call. The germline V gene encodes CDR1 PRHDT and CDR2 FYEKMQ (reference sequence). V was trimmed by 3 bases and J by 0 bases, leaving 12 bases between them. The CDR3 runs 16 residues. CDR3 in amino acids: CASSFGPGGSGNTIYF. The CDR3 region has the DNA TGTGCCAGCAGCTTCGGACCGGGCGGCTCTGGAAACACCATATATTTT.

There are a few counts of this clonotype. The CDR3 is CAISEPVNYGYTF. The CDR3 DNA follows: TGTGCCATCAGTGAGCCCGTCAACTATGGCTACACCTTC. The chain links TRBV10-3 to TRBJ1-2; D is ambiguous. This CDR3 has 13 residues. The V end was cut by 2 bases, the J end by 2 bases, with 6 bases between. Germline V gene data show CDR1 as ENHRY and CDR2 as SYGVKD.

The CDR3 spells CASSLDAGGPSTDTQYF. CDR3 in DNA: TGCGCCAGCAGCTTGGACGCGGGAGGGCCAAGCACAGATACGCAGTATTTT. The V and J genes are TRBV5-1 and TRBJ2-3; 9 positions match TRBD2. V lost 0 bases to trimming and J lost 0 bases; unmatched junction nucleotides: 5. The germline V gene has CDR1 SGHRS and CDR2 YFSETQ. The CDR3 runs 17 residues.

There are a few counts of this clonotype. The chain combines TRBV7-9 with TRBJ2-5, with 7 bases aligning to TRBD1. Trimming removed 6 bases from V and 5 bases from J; junction bases left unmatched: 6. CDR1 is SEHNR and CDR2 is FQNEAQ in the germline V gene (reference sequence). The CDR3 runs to 13 residues. The CDR3 spells CASRRTGGETQYF. The CDR3 DNA is TGTGCCAGCAGGCGGACAGGTGGGGAGACCCAGTACTTC. The whole variable domain, filled in from reference TRBV7-9 and TRBJ2-5, reads DTGVSQNPRHKITKRGQNVTFRCDPISEHNRLYWYRQTLGQGPEFLTYFQNEAQLEKSRLLSDRFSAERPKGSFSTLEIQRTEQGDSAMYLCASRRTGGETQYFGPGTRLLVL.

This chain joins TRBV7-2 and TRBJ2-3; D gene uncertain. The ends were cut back, 2 bases at V and 0 bases at J, with 9 bases in the middle. Germline V CDR1 and CDR2: SGHTA, FQGNSA. This CDR3 region has 15 residues. DNA of the CDR3: TGTGCCAGCAGCTTATCCGGGTTGAGCACAGATACGCAGTATTTT. It encodes CASSLSGLSTDTQYF.

A single count supports this clonotype. This rearrangement joins TRBV7-9 to TRBJ2-2, with TRBD1 matching 7 bases. Losses at the gene ends were 5 bases for V and 4 bases for J; bases not matched to a gene: 4. CDR3 length: 14 residues. The germline gives CDR1 SEHNR, CDR2 FQNEAQ (reference sequence). DNA of the CDR3: TGTGCCAGCAGCCCCGGACAGGCCACCGGGGAGCTGTTTTTT. It codes for CASSPGQATGELFF.

The J gene is TRBJ1-2, the V gene TRBV19, with D possibly matching TRBD1 (6 bases). CDR1 and CDR2 (germline): LNHDA, SQIVND (reference sequence). The CDR3 totals 13 residues. V was cut by 3 bases and J by 3 bases, with 8 bases left in between. The CDR3 bases are TGTGCCAGTAGTATGAACAGGGACTATGGCTACACCTTC. This codes for CASSMNRDYGYTF.

The chain employs TRBV19 and TRBJ1-5, with a possible D match to TRBD1 (5 bases). Germline assignment: CDR1 LNHDA and CDR2 SQIVND (reference sequence). This CDR3 region has 17 residues. Trimming cost V 3 bases and J 7 bases, with 22 bases left between them. DNA for the CDR3: TGTGCCAGTAGTATTACCGGGACCTCGAGTAATGTGCAGCCCCAGCATTTT. Protein sequence: CASSITGTSSNVQPQHF.

This chain links TRBV30 with TRBJ1-5, with 8 bases that match TRBD1. The germline gives CDR1 GTSNPN, CDR2 SVGIG (reference sequence). With V trimmed by 2 bases and J by 3 bases, 3 bases remained unmatched. The CDR3 extends over 14 amino acids. The CDR3 DNA is TGTGCCTGGAGTACAGGGGGGATCAATCAGCCCCAGCATTTT. Translation gives CAWSTGGINQPQHF.

V usage is TRBV4-1 and J usage is TRBJ2-5; TRBD2 matches at 10 bases. Germline CDR1 and CDR2: MGHRA and YSYEKL. V trimming: 6 bases; J trimming: 1 base; junction bases outside the gene matches: 20. The CDR3 is 20 residues long. CDR3 sequence: CASRYSTGVRTSGSQETQYF. The CDR3 DNA is TGCGCCAGCAGATATAGTACCGGGGTTCGGACTAGCGGATCCCAAGAGACCCAGTACTTC.

The chain has TRBV9 and TRBJ2-1; 7 bases fit TRBD2. With 4 bases clipped from V and 0 bases from J, the junction kept 7 bases outside the gene matches. CDR1 and CDR2 (germline): SGDLS, YYNGEE. The CDR3 spans 16 residues. The CDR3 spells CASSKQAGPSYNEQFF. The CDR3, as DNA: TGTGCCAGCAGCAAACAAGCGGGACCCTCCTACAATGAGCAGTTCTTC.